The 18 T cell receptor beta chains below all came from one sample that was sequenced in a study of blood T cell repertoires in COVID-19. Only in-frame clones appear in the TCRdb table, and some are missing; sequencing was by immunoSEQ multiplex PCR. Of roughly 130,000 clones in the sample, around three quarters were seen once. Sequencing used peripheral blood. These TCRs come from a man aged 55 to 70 with acute or convalescent COVID-19.

The chain is built from TRBV4-1 and TRBJ2-1, with TRBD2 matching over 9 bases. J gave up 6 bases and V 0 bases, and 9 bases lay outside the gene matches. In germline, CDR1 is MGHRA, CDR2 YSYEKL. The CDR3 is 17 amino acids. The CDR3 DNA reads TGCGCCAGCAGCCAAGATCTTAGCGGGAGCAGAGGCAATGAGCAGTTCTTC. Translated, it gives CASSQDLSGSRGNEQFF.

CDR3 bases: TGTGCCAGTAGGGAGACAGGGATGAACACTGAAGCTTTCTTT. Its protein is CASRETGMNTEAFF. V and J are TRBV19 and TRBJ1-1, with TRBD1 matching 7 bases. CDR1 is LNHDA and CDR2 is SQIVND in the germline V gene (reference sequence). CDR3 length: 14 residues. Unmatched junction bases numbered 4, after V lost 6 bases and J lost 0 bases.

The chain couples TRBV9 to TRBJ1-1, with 9 bases lining up with TRBD1. The CDR3 loop spans 15 amino acids. CDR1 is SGDLS, CDR2 YYNGEE, per germline. V was clipped by 4 bases and J by 1 base; unmatched bases: 5. CDR3 sequence (DNA): TGTGCCAGCAGCCCCTGGGGACAGGGGAACACTGAAGCTTTCTTT. It codes for CASSPWGQGNTEAFF.

The V call is TRBV3-1 (or the pseudogene TRBV3-2), the J call TRBJ2-5, with D uncertain. The CDR3 totals 15 residues. CDR1 and CDR2 (germline): LGHDT, YNNKEL (reference sequence). V gave up 1 base and J gave up 1 base, with 10 bases separating them. The CDR3 region is CASSQGVRLQETQYF. Written as DNA, the CDR3 is TGTGCCAGCAGCCAAGGGGTCAGACTCCAAGAGACCCAGTACTTC.

The chain links TRBV15 to TRBJ2-7, with D perhaps TRBD2 (5 bases). CDR1 is LNHNV and CDR2 is YYDKDF in the germline V gene (reference sequence). V was clipped by 8 bases and J by 0 bases, with 14 bases between them. CDR3 size: 14 residues. The CDR3: CATGSGSGSYEQYF. The CDR3, as DNA: TGTGCCACCGGAAGTGGCAGCGGCTCCTACGAGCAGTACTTC.

This clone was detected only a few times. The V gene is TRBV28, the J gene TRBJ2-7; 10 bases align to TRBD1. Per the germline V gene, CDR1 is MDHEN and CDR2 is SYDVKM. The V segment lost 6 bases and the J segment 6 bases; nucleotides outside the gene matches: 5. This CDR3 is 13 amino acids long. The CDR3 sequence is CASRATGGAEQYF. CDR3 bases: TGTGCCAGCAGGGCGACAGGGGGCGCCGAGCAGTACTTC.

V gene TRBV19 combines with J gene TRBJ2-1; D may be TRBD1 (5 bases). Germline lookup yields CDR1 LNHDA and CDR2 SQIVND (reference sequence). The CDR3 is made up of 16 amino acids. Trimming left V 6 bases short and J 0 bases short, with 15 bases between. CDR3 DNA sequence: TGTGCCAGTAGCCTAACGACAGACACCTCCTACAATGAGCAGTTCTTC. Translating gives CASSLTTDTSYNEQFF.

This clone has a single count. This chain connects TRBV24-1 to TRBJ2-3; D gene unclear. Germline CDR1 is KGHDR and CDR2 is SFDVKD. The CDR3 totals 14 residues. The germline V and J ends were trimmed by 3 bases and 6 bases, with 12 bases remaining between them. This CDR3 is CATSDPNLSDTQYF. For the CDR3, the DNA is TGTGCCACCAGTGATCCGAACTTGTCCGATACGCAGTATTTT.

V usage is TRBV28 and J usage is TRBJ1-1, with D unclear. The CDR3 totals 14 residues. Germline CDR1 and CDR2: MDHEN and SYDVKM. V lost 7 bases and J 5 bases, leaving 17 bases between the germline ends. The CDR3 coding sequence is TGTGCCAGCACATTGGCCCGAGGGCGGACTGAAGCTTTCTTT. This encodes CASTLARGRTEAFF.

This rearrangement joins TRBV6-5 to TRBJ2-3; maybe TRBD2 (5 bases). Trimming shortened V by 8 bases and J by 3 bases, and 12 bases separated the two germline ends. There are 13 residues in the CDR3. Germline V CDR1 and CDR2: MNHEY, SVGAGI. CDR3 sequence reads: CASSGGLTDTQYF. CDR3 bases: TGTGCCAGCTCAGGAGGCCTGACAGATACGCAGTATTTT.

This clone was counted a single time. V is TRBV18 and J is TRBJ1-2; TRBD1 agrees at 7 bases. This CDR3 is built from 15 residues. Germline-derived CDR1 and CDR2 are KGHSH and LQKENI. V shed 0 bases and J 4 bases; nucleotides not matched to a gene: 5. As DNA, the CDR3 is TGTGCCAGCTCACCACCGGGGACAGCAAGCTATGGCTACACCTTC. It is translated as CASSPPGTASYGYTF. The entire variable domain, with the rest obtained from reference TRBV18 and TRBJ1-2, is as follows: NAGVMQNPRHLVRRRGQEARLRCSPMKGHSHVYWYRQLPEEGLKFMVYLQKENIIDESGMPKERFSAEFPKEGPSILRIQQVVRGDSAAYFCASSPPGTASYGYTFGSGTRLTVV.

The CDR3 loop is CASERRGQGGQPQHF. DNA of the CDR3: TGTGCCAGCGAAAGAAGGGGTCAGGGTGGTCAGCCCCAGCATTTT. The J gene is TRBJ1-5, the V gene TRBV6-5; D is perhaps TRBD1 (5 bases). Germline loops: CDR1 MNHEY, CDR2 SVGAGI. This CDR3 comprises 15 residues. V dropped 8 bases and J dropped 6 bases, with 20 bases sitting between them.

This clone was seen just once. V usage is TRBV24-1 and J usage is TRBJ2-1; 10 positions agree with TRBD2. V lost 3 bases, J lost 7 bases, and 8 bases stayed unmatched. The germline V gene has CDR1 KGHDR and CDR2 SFDVKD. The CDR3 extends over 16 amino acids. The chain's CDR3 is CATSDPLAGVSNEQFF. CDR3 nucleotide sequence: TGTGCCACCAGTGATCCTCTAGCGGGAGTGAGTAATGAGCAGTTCTTC.

V gene TRBV7-2 combines with J gene TRBJ1-1; 10 bases align to TRBD1. V shed 4 bases and J 5 bases; nucleotides not matched to a gene: 4. Germline V gives CDR1 SGHTA, CDR2 FQGNSA. CDR3 length equals 14 residues. CDR3 protein: CASSYGQGGTEAFF. CDR3 nucleotide sequence: TGTGCCAGCAGCTACGGACAGGGGGGGACTGAAGCTTTCTTT.

The chain has TRBV18 and TRBJ1-2; D is ambiguous. Germline CDR1 is KGHSH and CDR2 is LQKENI. The CDR3 has 12 amino acids. V lost 3 bases and J 0 bases, leaving 2 bases between the germline ends. The CDR3 DNA sequence: TGTGCCAGCTCACCTACTAACTATGGCTACACCTTC. Translation: CASSPTNYGYTF.

The chain combines TRBV6-6 with TRBJ2-3, with 9 bases that match TRBD2. J lost 4 bases, V lost 5 bases, and 10 bases had no gene match. The germline V gene encodes CDR1 MNHNY and CDR2 SVGAGI (reference sequence). This CDR3 is built from 16 residues. As DNA, the CDR3 is TGTGCCAGCAGTCCTTCAGCGGGAGGAGGGGCAGATACGCAGTATTTT. Translation gives CASSPSAGGGADTQYF.

V usage is TRBV7-9 and J usage is TRBJ1-1, with D perhaps matching TRBD1 (5 bases). Trimming left V 4 bases short and J 7 bases short, with 10 bases between. In germline, CDR1 is SEHNR, CDR2 FQNEAQ (reference sequence). The CDR3 length is 12 residues. The CDR3 region is CASSYDRIEAFF. The CDR3 DNA sequence: TGTGCCAGCAGCTACGACAGAATTGAAGCTTTCTTT.

The chain is built from TRBV6-5 and TRBJ1-3, with TRBD1 as a possible D gene (5 bases). The germline CDR1 and CDR2 sequences are MNHEY and SVGAGI. V was clipped by 2 bases and J by 4 bases, with 9 bases between them. The CDR3 is made up of 14 amino acids. In DNA, the CDR3 is TGTGCCAGCAGTTACGGGGGGGACGGAAACACCATATATTTT. It yields the protein CASSYGGDGNTIYF.